This TCR beta chain was sequenced for a study of PD-1 blockade in classical Hodgkin lymphoma. Notes on the study in general: Sources of repertoire differences remain undefined, possibly disease activity or prior therapy. Newly diagnosed patients reportedly trailed healthy donors in baseline TCR diversity.

Libraries were prepared by immunoSEQ multiplex PCR; TCRdb keeps only in-frame clonotypes and omits some of them. This table holds 15,000 to 19,000 clones, 86% found once. Time point described: newly diagnosed, previously untreated cHL patient sample. The authors purified CD4+ T cells from thawed PBMCs by magnetic negative selection. Newly diagnosed classical Hodgkin lymphoma PBMCs, still untreated, provided the comparison samples. In the case of this clone: Its antigen remains unknown.

Sequencing was performed on CD4+ T cells from blood. This sequence was found in a human donor with classical Hodgkin lymphoma.

CDR3 in amino acids: CASSLAWAGDQETQYF. The CDR3 DNA reads as TGTGCCAGCTCACTGGCTTGGGCAGGCGACCAAGAGACCCAGTACTTC. The chain uses TRBV18 and TRBJ2-5; D is uncertain. This CDR3 is 16 amino acids long. Germline-derived CDR1 and CDR2 are KGHSH and LQKENI. Trimming pared 4 bases from V and 0 bases from J, leaving 15 bases between.